These 2 T cell receptor beta chains came from one sample sequenced in a study of T cells in Graves' hyperthyroidism and ophthalmopathy. RNA transcripts yielded amplified TCR beta CDR3 regions. Researchers ran a first-round RT-PCR on the TCR CDR3 using the HTBI primer set. TCRdb reprocessed the multiplex PCR reads via MiXCR and lists one record per CDR3 protein. The profile shows a few hundred thousand distinct CDR3 sequences, around 42% of them singletons. Input material: peripheral blood or thyroid tissue (not recorded which). The receptors shown here come from a woman between 18 and 29 years old with Graves' hyperthyroidism.

The genes are TRBV29-1 and TRBJ1-5; 7 bases align to TRBD1. CDR3 size: 12 residues. The junction had 6 bases not matched to a gene; V was cut back by 8 bases and J by 5 bases. Germline V lookup: CDR1 SQVTM, CDR2 ANQGSEA. The DNA of the CDR3 is TGCAGCTTAGGAGGGGGCTATCAGCCCCAGCATTTT. It yields the protein CSLGGGYQPQHF.

This clonotype has a single count. The gene calls are TRBV29-1 and TRBJ2-5; tentative D call: TRBD2 (5 bases). This CDR3 is 12 amino acids long. Germline loops: CDR1 SQVTM, CDR2 ANQGSEA. Trimming took off 6 bases at V and 4 bases at J, with 12 bases between the two ends. CDR3 region: CSVPQAGETQYF. CDR3 nucleotides: TGCAGCGTCCCCCAGGCGGGAGAGACCCAGTACTTC.